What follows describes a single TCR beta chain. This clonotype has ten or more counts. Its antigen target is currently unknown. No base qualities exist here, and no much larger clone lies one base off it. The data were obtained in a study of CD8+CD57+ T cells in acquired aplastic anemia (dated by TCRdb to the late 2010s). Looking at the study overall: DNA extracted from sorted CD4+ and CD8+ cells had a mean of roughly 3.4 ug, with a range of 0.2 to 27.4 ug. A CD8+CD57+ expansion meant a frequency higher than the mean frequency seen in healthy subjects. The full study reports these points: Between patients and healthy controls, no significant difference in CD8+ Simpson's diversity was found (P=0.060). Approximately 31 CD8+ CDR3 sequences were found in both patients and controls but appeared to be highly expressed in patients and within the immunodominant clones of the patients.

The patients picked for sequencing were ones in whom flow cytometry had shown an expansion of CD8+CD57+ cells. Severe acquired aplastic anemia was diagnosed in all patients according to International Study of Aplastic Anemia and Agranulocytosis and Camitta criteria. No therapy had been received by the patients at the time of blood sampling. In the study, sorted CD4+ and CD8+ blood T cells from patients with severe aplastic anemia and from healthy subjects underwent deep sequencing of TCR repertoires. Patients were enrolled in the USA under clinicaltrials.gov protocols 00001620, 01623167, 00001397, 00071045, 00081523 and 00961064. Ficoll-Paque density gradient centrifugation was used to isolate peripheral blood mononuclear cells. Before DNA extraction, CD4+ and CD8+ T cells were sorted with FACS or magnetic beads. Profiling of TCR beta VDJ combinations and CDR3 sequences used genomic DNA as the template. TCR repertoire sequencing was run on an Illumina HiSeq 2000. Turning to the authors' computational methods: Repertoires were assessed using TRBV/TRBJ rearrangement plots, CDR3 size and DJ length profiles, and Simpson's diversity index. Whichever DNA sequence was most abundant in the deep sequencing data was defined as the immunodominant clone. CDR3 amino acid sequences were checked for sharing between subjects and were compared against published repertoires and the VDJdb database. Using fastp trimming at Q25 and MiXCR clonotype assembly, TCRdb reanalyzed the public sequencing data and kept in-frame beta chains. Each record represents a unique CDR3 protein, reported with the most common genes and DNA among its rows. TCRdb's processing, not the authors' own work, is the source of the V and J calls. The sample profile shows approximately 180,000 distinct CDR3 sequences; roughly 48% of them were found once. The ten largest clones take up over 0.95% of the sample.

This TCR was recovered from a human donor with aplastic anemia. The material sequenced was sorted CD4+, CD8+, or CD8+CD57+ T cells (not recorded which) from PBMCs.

The nucleotides read TGTGCCAGCAGTTTAGGCCACGGCTACACCTTC. Its coded protein is CASSLGHGYTF. The chain is assembled from TRBV12-3 or TRBV12-4 and TRBJ1-2; too little of a D gene remains to name it. V is cut by 1 base and J by 8 bases, and the space between the germline ends is 5 bases. Including cysteine and phenylalanine, the CDR3 has 11 amino acids. The kept DNA is CDR3 alone, 33 bases in frame from the first base.